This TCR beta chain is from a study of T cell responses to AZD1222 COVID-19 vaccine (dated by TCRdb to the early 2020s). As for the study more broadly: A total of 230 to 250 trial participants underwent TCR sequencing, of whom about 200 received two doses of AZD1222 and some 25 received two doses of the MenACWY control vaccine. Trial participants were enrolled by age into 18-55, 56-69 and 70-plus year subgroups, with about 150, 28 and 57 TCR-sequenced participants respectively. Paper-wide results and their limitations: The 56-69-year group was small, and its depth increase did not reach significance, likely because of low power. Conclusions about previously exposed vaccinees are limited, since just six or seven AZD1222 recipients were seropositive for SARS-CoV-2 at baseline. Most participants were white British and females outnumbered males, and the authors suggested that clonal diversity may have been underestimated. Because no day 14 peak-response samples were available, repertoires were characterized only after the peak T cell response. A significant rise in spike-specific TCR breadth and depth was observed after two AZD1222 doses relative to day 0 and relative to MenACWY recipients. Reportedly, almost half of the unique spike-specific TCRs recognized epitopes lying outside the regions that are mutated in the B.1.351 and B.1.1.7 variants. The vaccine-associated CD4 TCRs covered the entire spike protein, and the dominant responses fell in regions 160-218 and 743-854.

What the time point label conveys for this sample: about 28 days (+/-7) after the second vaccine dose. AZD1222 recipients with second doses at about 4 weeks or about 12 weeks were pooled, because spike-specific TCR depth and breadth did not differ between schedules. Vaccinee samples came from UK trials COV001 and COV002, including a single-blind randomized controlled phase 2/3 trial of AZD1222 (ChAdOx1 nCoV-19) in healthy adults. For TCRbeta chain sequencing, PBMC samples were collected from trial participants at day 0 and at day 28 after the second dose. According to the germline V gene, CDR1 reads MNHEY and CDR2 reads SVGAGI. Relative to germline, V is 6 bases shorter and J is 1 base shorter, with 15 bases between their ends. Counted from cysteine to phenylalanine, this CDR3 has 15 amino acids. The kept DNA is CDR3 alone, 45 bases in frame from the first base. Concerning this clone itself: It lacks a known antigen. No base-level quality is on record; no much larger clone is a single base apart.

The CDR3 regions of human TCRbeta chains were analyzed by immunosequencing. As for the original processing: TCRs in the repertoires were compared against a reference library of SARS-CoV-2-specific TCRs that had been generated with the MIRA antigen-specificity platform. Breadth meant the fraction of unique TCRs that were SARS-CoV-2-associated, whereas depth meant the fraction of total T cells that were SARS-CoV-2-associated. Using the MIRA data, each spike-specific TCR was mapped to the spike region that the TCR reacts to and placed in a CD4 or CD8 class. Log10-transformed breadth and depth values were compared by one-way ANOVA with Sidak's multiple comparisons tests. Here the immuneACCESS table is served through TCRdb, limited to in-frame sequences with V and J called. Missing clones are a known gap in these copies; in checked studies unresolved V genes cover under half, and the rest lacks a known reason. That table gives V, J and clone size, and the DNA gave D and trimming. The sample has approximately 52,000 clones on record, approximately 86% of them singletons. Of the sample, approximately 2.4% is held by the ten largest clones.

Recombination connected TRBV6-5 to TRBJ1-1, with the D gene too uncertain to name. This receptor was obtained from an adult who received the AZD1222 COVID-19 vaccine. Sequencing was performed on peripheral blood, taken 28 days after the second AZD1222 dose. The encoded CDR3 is CASSDPAQANTEAFF. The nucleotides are TGTGCCAGCAGCGACCCTGCGCAGGCGAACACTGAAGCTTTCTTT.